The rows below give T cell receptor beta chains drawn from one sample of a study of T-cell memory formation after mild COVID-19. TCRdb passed the 5' RACE reads through MiXCR, listing each CDR3 protein once. The sample includes 470,000 or so distinct CDR3 sequences, around 27% of them seen just once. Sequencing was performed on PBMCs or a T cell subset sorted from them (not recorded which). These receptor sequences come from an adult woman who had mild COVID-19 (a few samples of this study predate the infection). Cell type and time point are not known. Both conserved end residues are part of each CDR3. Fields, in order: V gene, J gene, clone size, D gene, CDR3 DNA, CDR3 protein. A D gene is named only where the DNA matches it firmly. Clone size is given for some rows only: seen once, a few or many times, or a class if the clone is expanded.

TRBV7-2	TRBJ2-6	many	-	TGTGCCAGCAGCCGACAAGGGGGGCTCACTGGGGCCAACGTCCTGACTTTC	CASSRQGGLTGANVLTF
TRBV5-1	TRBJ2-7	once	-	TGCGCCAGCAGCTTGGGATGGGAGGTTCGCGGGCAGCAGTACTTC	CASSLGWEVRGQQYF
TRBV24-1	TRBJ2-3	few	-	TGTGCCACCAGTGAGGCCACAGGGCTCACAGATACGCAGTATTTT	CATSEATGLTDTQYF
TRBV6-5	TRBJ2-1	-	-	TGTGCCAGCACCTACTCCCTCAACACCTACAATGAGCAGTTCTTC	CASTYSLNTYNEQFF
TRBV12-3/TRBV12-4	TRBJ2-7	-	-	TGTGCCAGCAGTTTAGACAGGCTATTAAGCTCCTACGAGCAGTACTTC	CASSLDRLLSSYEQYF
TRBV4-2	TRBJ2-7	few	-	TGTGCCAGCAGCCAAGTAGCTCCAAGCTCCTACGAGCAGTACTTC	CASSQVAPSSYEQYF
TRBV29-1	TRBJ2-1	-	-	TGCAGCACGACCCTGGCTAGCAGCAATGAGCAGTTCTTC	CSTTLASSNEQFF
TRBV7-9	TRBJ1-1	-	-	TGTGCCAGCAGCCGACCGCTTCATGAGGTGAACACTGAAGCTTTCTTT	CASSRPLHEVNTEAFF
TRBV20-1	TRBJ2-5	-	-	TGCTGTGTCCACGGGACCCTCGGAGAGACCCAGTACTTC	CCVHGTLGETQYF
TRBV28	TRBJ1-6	-	TRBD1	TGTGCCAGCAGTTTGGGGGGGACAGGGAATTCACCCCTCCACTTT	CASSLGGTGNSPLHF
TRBV7-8	TRBJ2-7	few	-	TGTGCCAGCAACCCTTCGACAGAAGCCTACGAGCAGTACTTC	CASNPSTEAYEQYF
TRBV7-2	TRBJ2-1	-	-	TGTGCCAGCAGCTTAGCGAGGCGTGTGGAGCAGTTCTTC	CASSLARRVEQFF
TRBV4-1	TRBJ2-1	few	-	TGCGCCAGCAGCCAAGGTCCCATGACATGGGGCAATGAGCAGTTCTTC	CASSQGPMTWGNEQFF
TRBV19	TRBJ2-5	-	TRBD2	TGTGCCAGTAGTATCCCCTATAGCGGGGGTGCGAAGACCCAGTACTTC	CASSIPYSGGAKTQYF
TRBV30	TRBJ1-2	-	-	TGTGCCTGGAACGCAGGAAACTATGGCTACACCTTC	CAWNAGNYGYTF
TRBV13	TRBJ2-7	few	TRBD1	TGTGCCAGCAGCTCACCGGGACAGCGAATATTCGAGCAGTACTTC	CASSSPGQRIFEQYF
TRBV24-1	TRBJ2-2	-	-	TGTGCCACCAGTGATTTAGCCCGGGAGCTGTTTTTT	CATSDLARELFF
TRBV11-2	TRBJ1-2	-	-	TGTGCCAGCAGCTCCGCGTTCAGGGAAAACTATGGCTACACCTTC	CASSSAFRENYGYTF
TRBV7-2	TRBJ1-4	-	TRBD1	TGTGCCAGTGGGGGACAGCTTAATGAAAAACTGTTTTTT	CASGGQLNEKLFF
TRBV20-1	TRBJ2-1	few	TRBD1	TGCAGTGCTAGTCGGGACAGGGGAAATGAGCAGTTCTTC	CSASRDRGNEQFF
TRBV20-1	TRBJ1-1	-	-	TGCAGTGCTAGAGGGCAGAAAGCTTTCTTT	CSARGQKAFF
TRBV4-1	TRBJ1-1	-	-	TGCGCCAGCAGCCAAGAGAAGCGCAGGAGAGGCACTGAAGCTTTCTTT	CASSQEKRRRGTEAFF
TRBV5-1	TRBJ2-1	-	TRBD1	TGCGCCAGCAGCTACAGGGGGCCCCTCTACAATGAGCAGTTCTTC	CASSYRGPLYNEQFF
TRBV25-1	TRBJ2-7	-	-	TGTGCCAGCACTCCAGGGTACGAGCAGTACTTC	CASTPGYEQYF
TRBV15	TRBJ2-1	-	TRBD2	TGTGCCACCAGCAGTGGGACTACTCACGGCAATGAGCAGTTCTTC	CATSSGTTHGNEQFF
TRBV5-6	TRBJ2-1	few	-	TGTGCCAGCAGCTACGGGACGTTACACAATGAGCAGTTCTTC	CASSYGTLHNEQFF
TRBV6-1	TRBJ1-2	-	-	TGTGCCAGCAGTGAACTACAGGAACCTAATGGCTACACCTTC	CASSELQEPNGYTF
TRBV5-1	TRBJ2-7	few	-	TGCGCCAGCAGCTTGGTGGCGACAGCGGCCCACGAGCAGTACTTC	CASSLVATAAHEQYF
TRBV9	TRBJ2-1	few	TRBD2	TGTGCCAGCAGCGTAGGACTAGCCCCGGCCTACAATGAGCAGTTCTTC	CASSVGLAPAYNEQFF
TRBV5-1	TRBJ1-1	-	-	TGCGCCAGCAGCTTGGTGGCAGGGAAACCAAACACTGAAGCTTTCTTT	CASSLVAGKPNTEAFF
TRBV4-2	TRBJ1-5	-	-	TGTGCCAGCAGCCCCCATCCGGGGGTTGGCAATCAGCCCCAGCATTTT	CASSPHPGVGNQPQHF
TRBV7-3	TRBJ1-2	-	-	TGTGCCAGCAGTTCCAAGGGTGGGGACCAGGACTATGGCTACACCTTC	CASSSKGGDQDYGYTF
TRBV9	TRBJ2-7	-	-	TGTGCCAGCAGCGTAGGAAACGAGCAGTACTTC	CASSVGNEQYF
TRBV9	TRBJ2-1	-	-	TGTGCCAGCAGCGAGGGTGGGGGCCTTCAGGGGTACAATGAGCAGTTCTTC	CASSEGGGLQGYNEQFF
TRBV6-5	TRBJ1-1	few	TRBD1	TGTGCCAGCCGCGGACAGGGGGCAGGGAACACTGAAGCTTTCTTT	CASRGQGAGNTEAFF
TRBV20-1	TRBJ2-3	-	-	TGCAGTGCTAGAGGGCACCCCACAGATACGCAGTATTTT	CSARGHPTDTQYF
TRBV20-1	TRBJ1-2	-	-	TGCAGTGCTAACGGGGCGAATGGCTACACCTTC	CSANGANGYTF
TRBV6-5	TRBJ2-4	-	TRBD2	TGTGCCAGCAGGCAAGCGGGAGGGAACATTCAGTACTTC	CASRQAGGNIQYF
TRBV3-1	TRBJ1-1	few	-	TGTGCCAGCAGCCAGGTCACAGATGAAGCTTTCTTT	CASSQVTDEAFF
TRBV20-1	TRBJ2-3	few	-	TGCAGTGCTAGGACCCCTCCGGCAGGCGGCACAGATACGCAGTATTTT	CSARTPPAGGTDTQYF
TRBV29-1	TRBJ2-7	few	TRBD1	TGCAGCGTTGGCGGGACAGGGGGAGGTTGGGACGAGCAGTACTTC	CSVGGTGGGWDEQYF
TRBV7-2	TRBJ1-1	-	-	TGTGCCAGCAGCTTCCCCAGCCCACAGAACACTGAAGCTTTCTTT	CASSFPSPQNTEAFF
TRBV12-3/TRBV12-4	TRBJ2-3	-	TRBD2	TGTGCCAGCAGTACTAGGACTAGCGGCACAGATACGCAGTATTTT	CASSTRTSGTDTQYF
TRBV7-9	TRBJ2-7	-	-	TGTGCCAGCAGCTTAAAGGGGGATAGGTACGAGCAGTACTTC	CASSLKGDRYEQYF
TRBV12-3/TRBV12-4	TRBJ2-1	few	TRBD2	TGTGCCAGCAGTTTCCGGCTAGCGGGAGTCAATGAGCAGTTCTTC	CASSFRLAGVNEQFF
TRBV9	TRBJ2-3	-	-	TGTGCCAGCAGCGTACCTACTAGGGGCGGGGAAAGCACAGATACGCAGTATTTT	CASSVPTRGGESTDTQYF
TRBV12-3/TRBV12-4	TRBJ2-1	-	-	TGTGCCAGCAGTCCTAGGGTAGAGCAGTTCTTC	CASSPRVEQFF
TRBV4-3	TRBJ2-5	-	-	TGCGCCAGCAGCCCAAAAGTTAGGCATGGAGAGACCCAGTACTTC	CASSPKVRHGETQYF
TRBV2	TRBJ2-1	few	-	TGTGCCAGCAGTCTAAAACAGGGCTCCTACAATGAGCAGTTCTTC	CASSLKQGSYNEQFF
TRBV28	TRBJ2-1	-	-	TGTGCCAGCAGTTCCTTCTCCTACAATGAGCAGTTCTTC	CASSSFSYNEQFF
TRBV12-3/TRBV12-4	TRBJ2-5	-	-	TGTGCCAGCACCAAACGATCCGGGACCGAGGAGACCCAGTACTTC	CASTKRSGTEETQYF
TRBV3-1	TRBJ2-5	-	-	TGTGCCAGCAGCCAAGTCCAGGGGACCCAGTACTTC	CASSQVQGTQYF
TRBV30	TRBJ1-2	-	TRBD1	TGTGCCTGGAGTTCCCAGGGGGCGACTGGCTACACCTTC	CAWSSQGATGYTF
TRBV7-9	TRBJ2-2	few	TRBD1	TGTGCCAGCAGCCCAGGACAGGTTGACACCGGGGAGCTGTTTTTT	CASSPGQVDTGELFF
TRBV7-8	TRBJ2-2	few	-	TGTGCCAGCAGCCCTAGTCCCGGACACACGAACACCGGGGAGCTGTTTTTT	CASSPSPGHTNTGELFF
TRBV7-9	TRBJ2-5	-	-	TGTGCCAGCAGCGTCAACCGAGGGCGACAAGGTTGGGAGACCCAGTACTTC	CASSVNRGRQGWETQYF